The present T cell receptor (beta chain) was sequenced within a study of molecular identifiers for immune sequencing clone quantification. Study-wide context: Replicate RNA came from roughly 18,000 or 92,000 naive CD8 cells and was split five ways, and four parts were sequenced.

Preparation of naive CD8 libraries involved about 17,000 to 1,100,000 sorted cells and 10%, 30% or 50% RNA. V shed 0 bases and J 4 bases; nucleotides not matched to a gene: 8. From germline, CDR1 is LGHNA and CDR2 YSLEER. The CDR3 spans 17 residues. Making the bulk TCR libraries relied on previously described methods and listed TCR primers. TCRdb redid the calling of the PCR reads with MiXCR, one entry per CDR3 protein. The table shows about 500,000 distinct CDR3 sequences, with under 30% occurring only once. The sample holds a few counts of this clonotype. This receptor was obtained from a human donor in good health. Some libraries in this study had Jurkat cell RNA spiked in. Sequencing was done on a sample of naive CD8+ T cells from blood, with Jurkat cell RNA spiked in. Subset defined: FACS-sorted CD8+CD4-CCR7+CD45RA+ naive T cells. This chain joins TRBV4-3 and TRBJ2-1; TRBD2 matches at 8 bases. CDR3 in amino acids: CASSQDRLAGRYNEQFF. The CDR3, as DNA: TGCGCCAGCAGCCAAGATCGCCTAGCGGGCAGATACAATGAGCAGTTCTTC.